What follows is one T cell receptor (beta chain) and its context. What this receptor recognizes is not known. The sample is drawn from a study of T cells expressing NK-cell markers (dated by TCRdb to about 2020). About the investigation overall: Three sorted T-cell subsets (CD3+CD56+NKG2C+, CD3+CD56+NKG2C- and CD3+CD56-NKG2C+) from about 8 donors had their TCR beta-chain repertoires profiled. Among the eight sequenced donors, seven were HCMV-seropositive and one was HCMV-seronegative. The eight sequenced donors were randomly selected healthy volunteers, three men and five women. Sequencing of the libraries produced 2 x 150 bp reads on Illumina HiSeq 2000/2500, MiSeq or NextSeq.

TCRdb names Illumina HiSeq 2000 as the instrument used. TCR beta cDNA libraries were prepared using 5'RACE template switching, which introduced a universal primer site and unique molecular identifiers. Synthesis of cDNA was primed from the TCR beta constant segment and was followed by two consecutive PCR amplification steps. The study's processing was this. MIGEC handled demultiplexing of the reads and grouping by UMI, while MiTCR was used to assemble and quantify clonotypes. Only TCR cDNA sequences supported by at least two reads were kept to exclude erroneous sequences. The tcR package was used for downstream repertoire analysis, with clonotypes matched between fractions based on CDR3 nucleotide sequence plus V segment. Antigen specificity was annotated against VDJdb with VDJmatch, allowing one amino acid substitution in CDR3. TCRdb reprocessed the reads and provides one entry for every CDR3 protein sequence; no DNA is given. The V and J calls and clone size are TCRdb's, not the authors'. The sample's own table lists about 160,000 distinct CDR3 sequences. Clones ranked in the top ten supply over 20% of the sample.

According to the germline V gene (reference sequence), CDR1 reads DFQATT and CDR2 reads SNEGSKA. The CDR3 contains 15 residues, cysteine and phenylalanine counted. No DNA is recorded. HCMV serostatus was determined by detecting HCMV-specific IgG in serum with a commercial ELISA kit. Ficoll density gradient centrifugation was used to isolate peripheral blood mononuclear cells from blood. Broader findings and caveats from the paper: Those dominant clonotypes were again the most abundant among CD3+CD56-NKG2C+ cells in several donors, at roughly 25-65%. Whether the expanded NKG2C-expressing T cell clones were specific for HCMV antigens remained unclear. For roughly six donors, the dominant CD3+CD56+NKG2C+ clonotypes were among the top 10 CD8+ clonotypes and accounted for about 1.0-8% of CD8+ T cells.

The rearranged chain carries TRBV20-1 and TRBJ2-5; the D gene TCRdb calls, TRBD2, cannot be checked with no DNA. This sequence was found in a man aged 18-75 years in good health. Sequenced input: blood T cells: a sorted CD56 or NKG2C T cell subset, CD4+ or CD8+ T cells, or bulk PBMC T cells (not recorded which). The CDR3 corresponds to CSARDLAGGEKTQYF.